This TCR beta chain comes out of a study of blood T cell repertoires in COVID-19. Overall study: Some COVID-19 samples were acute and others convalescent; all came from the United States, Italy and Spain.

This clone was recorded only once. The CDR3 covers 16 residues. Sequencing used immunoSEQ multiplex PCR; TCRdb keeps in-frame clones, though not all of them. The sample records tens of thousands of clones, over 70% being singletons. This chain links TRBV21-1 with TRBJ2-3; the table gives TRBD1 as D, unverified against the DNA. TRBV21-1 counts as a pseudogene. This TCR was recovered from a man in his 70s with acute or convalescent COVID-19. Sequencing input: peripheral blood. The CDR3 reads CASSKKRGCPADTQYF. CDR3 sequence (DNA): TGTGCCAGCAGCAAAAAAAGGGGGTGTCCTGCAGATACGCAGTATTTT.